This T cell receptor (beta chain) was observed in a study of blood T cell repertoires in COVID-19. Using immunoSEQ multiplex PCR, the repertoire was profiled, and TCRdb retains in-frame clones only, with some absent. The sample contains some 40,000 clones, approximately 91% of which appear only once. In germline, CDR1 is MDHEN, CDR2 SYDVKM. V dropped 8 bases and J dropped 2; count of bases not matched to a gene: 19. The CDR3 runs to 18 residues. The receptor was derived from a human donor in a cohort sampled during active COVID-19. The sample comprised peripheral blood. The J gene is TRBJ2-7, the V gene TRBV28; 9 nucleotides align to TRBD2. The CDR3: CASQPRVASGTRAYEQYF. The CDR3 coding sequence is TGTGCCAGCCAACCCCGGGTGGCTAGCGGGACTCGCGCCTACGAGCAGTACTTC.